The 22 T cell receptor beta chains in this list originate from one sample, sequenced in a study of beta chain features in type 1 diabetes. What was sequenced were expressed TCRB transcripts, since all of the isolated RNA had been reverse transcribed. Clones were sequenced by immunoSEQ multiplex PCR, and TCRdb holds only the in-frame ones, with some missing. The table has about 180,000 clones, 10% to 15% seen once. Input material: central memory CD4+ T cells from blood. Every receptor here comes from a woman aged 18-29 years in good health.

The chain recombines TRBV11-1 with TRBJ1-2; TRBD1 might be the D (6 bases). V was pared by 0 bases and J by 4 bases, with 15 bases between. From germline, CDR1 is SGHAT and CDR2 FQDESV (reference sequence). The CDR3 is 16 residues long. CDR3 coding DNA: TGTGCCAGCAGCTTAGCGTATGGGGGCGAGGGCTATGGCTACACCTTC. It yields the protein CASSLAYGGEGYGYTF.

The chain couples TRBV29-1 to TRBJ2-4; 8 bases line up with TRBD1. This CDR3 has 13 amino acids. Germline values: CDR1 SQVTM, CDR2 ANQGSEA. The J segment lost 5 bases and the V segment lost 3 bases, leaving 3 bases of the junction unmatched. CDR3 nucleotide sequence: TGCAGCGTTGATATGACAGGGGAAAACATTCAGTACTTC. Residues: CSVDMTGENIQYF.

A few counts support this clone. The chain is built from TRBV7-2 and TRBJ2-1; a possible D gene is TRBD1 (7 bases). The CDR3 contains 15 residues. Trimming shortened V by 5 bases and J by 4 bases, and 15 bases separated the two germline ends. Germline V CDR1 and CDR2: SGHTA, FQGNSA. The CDR3 here is CASSRRGTEYNEQFF. For the CDR3, the DNA is TGTGCCAGCAGCCGACGCGGGACAGAATACAATGAGCAGTTCTTC.

The chain recombines TRBV28 with TRBJ2-6; D remains unclear. This CDR3 is built from 15 residues. The germline gives CDR1 MDHEN, CDR2 SYDVKM. The germline V and J ends were trimmed by 1 base and 0 bases, with 4 bases remaining between them. The CDR3 spells CASSLSSSGANVLTF. CDR3 DNA: TGTGCCAGCAGTTTATCCTCCTCTGGGGCCAACGTCCTGACTTTC.

This clone came up a few times. The chain links TRBV28 to TRBJ2-2, with a weak D call TRBD2 (6 bases). V lost 8 bases and J 4 bases, leaving 20 bases between the germline ends. This CDR3 spans 16 amino acids. The germline CDR1 and CDR2 sequences are MDHEN and SYDVKM. For the CDR3, the DNA is TGTGCCAGCGCGGGACGGGCTGCAGCGGGCACCGGGGAGCTGTTTTTT. Its translation: CASAGRAAAGTGELFF.

The gene calls are TRBV28 and TRBJ1-2, with TRBD1 matching over 9 bases. CDR3 length: 16 residues. J gave up 4 bases and V 1 base, and 7 bases lay outside the gene matches. From germline, CDR1 is MDHEN and CDR2 SYDVKM. The chain's CDR3 is CASSLSPGQGSYGYTF. The CDR3, as DNA: TGTGCCAGCAGTTTATCTCCGGGACAGGGAAGCTATGGCTACACCTTC.

A few counts support this clone. The V gene is TRBV5-4, the J gene TRBJ2-5; 15 bases align to TRBD2. CDR3 length equals 17 residues. The germline CDR1 and CDR2 sequences are SGHNT and YYREEE (reference sequence). J gave up 4 bases and V 5 bases, and 9 bases lay outside the gene matches. Here the CDR3 reads CASSSGLAGGSGETQYF. The DNA of the CDR3 is TGTGCCAGCAGTTCCGGACTAGCGGGAGGGAGTGGAGAGACCCAGTACTTC. The full variable domain, with the rest looked up from reference TRBV5-4 and TRBJ2-5, is ETGVTQSPTHLIKTRGQQVTLRCSSQSGHNTVSWYQQALGQGPQFIFQYYREEENGRGNFPPRFSGLQFPNYSSELNVNALELDDSALYLCASSSGLAGGSGETQYFGPGTRLLVL.

There are many counts of this clone. This rearrangement joins TRBV7-6 to TRBJ2-1; 10 bases line up with TRBD2. The V and J ends lost 2 bases and 6 bases, in that order; junction bases with no gene match: 7. This CDR3 is 16 amino acids long. From germline, CDR1 is SGHVS and CDR2 FNYEAQ. CDR3 amino acids: CASSLLAGATVNEQFF. The DNA of the CDR3 is TGTGCCAGCAGCTTACTAGCGGGGGCGACCGTCAATGAGCAGTTCTTC. Based on the CDR3 plus reference TRBV7-6 and TRBJ2-1, the full variable domain is GAGVSQSPRYKVTKRGQDVALRCDPISGHVSLYWYRQALGQGPEFLTYFNYEAQQDKSGLPNDRFSAERPEGSISTLTIQRTEQRDSAMYRCASSLLAGATVNEQFFGPGTRLTVL.

This clone was found a few times. The chain carries TRBV28 and TRBJ1-1, with no clear D. Between the trimmed V and J ends, which lost 7 bases and 10 bases, there was a span of 16 bases. The CDR3 has 12 amino acids. Germline CDR1 is MDHEN and CDR2 is SYDVKM. CDR3 nucleotide sequence: TGTGCCAGCACCCGCGGACTGGGAATAGCTTTCTTT. It codes for CASTRGLGIAFF.

The chain joins TRBV11-1 to TRBJ2-3; 10 nucleotides match TRBD2. With 5 bases clipped from V and 6 bases from J, the junction kept 11 bases outside the gene matches. CDR3 length: 16 amino acids. Per the germline V gene, CDR1 is SGHAT and CDR2 is FQDESV (reference sequence). CDR3 sequence reads: CASSQRASGSGDTQYF. CDR3 coding DNA: TGTGCCAGCAGCCAGAGGGCTAGCGGGAGTGGGGATACGCAGTATTTT.

In its sample, this clone was seen a few times. The V and J genes are TRBV14 and TRBJ2-6, with TRBD1 matching over 7 bases. CDR1 is SGHDN, CDR2 FVKESK, per germline. CDR3 length: 16 residues. Trimming removed 6 bases from V and 2 bases from J; junction bases left unmatched: 7. CDR3 bases: TGTGCCAGCAGTCGACAGGGAGCGACTGGGGCCAACGTCCTGACTTTC. As protein: CASSRQGATGANVLTF.

V usage is TRBV7-2 and J usage is TRBJ2-3, with 13 nucleotides matching TRBD2. The trim removed 4 bases at V and 4 bases at J, leaving 5 bases unmatched. This CDR3 spans 16 amino acids. Germline CDR1 is SGHTA and CDR2 is FQGNSA. The CDR3 DNA reads TGTGCCAGCAGCTCGGGACTAGCGGGACGATCAGATACGCAGTATTTT. Protein sequence: CASSSGLAGRSDTQYF.

The rearrangement uses TRBV6-5 and TRBJ1-2, with D possibly being TRBD1 (6 bases). CDR3 size: 13 residues. Trimming took 6 bases from V and 1 from J, leaving 9 bases between them. Germline V gene data show CDR1 as MNHEY and CDR2 as SVGAGI. CDR3 bases: TGTGCCAGCAGACCGGACAGTAACTATGGCTACACCTTC. As protein: CASRPDSNYGYTF.

The CDR3 is CASTRWTSTEAFF. The DNA for the CDR3 is TGTGCCAGCACCCGGTGGACAAGCACTGAAGCTTTCTTT. The rearrangement joins TRBV7-9 to TRBJ1-1, with a possible D match to TRBD1 (5 bases). Germline CDR1 and CDR2: SEHNR and FQNEAQ (reference sequence). V lost 7 bases and J 4 bases, leaving 13 bases between the germline ends. This CDR3 is 13 amino acids long.

The CDR3 here is CASSLGQGANGYTF. The CDR3 nucleotides are TGTGCCAGCAGCTTGGGACAGGGGGCTAATGGCTACACCTTC. J is TRBJ1-2 and V is TRBV7-8, with 12 bases identical to TRBD1. The ends lost 3 bases at V and 6 bases at J; junction bases unmatched: 2. The CDR3 runs 14 residues. Germline CDR1 SGHVS, CDR2 FQNEAQ.

CDR3 loop: CASGQGDYEQYF. The CDR3 nucleotides read TGTGCCTCGGGACAGGGAGATTACGAGCAGTACTTC. This sequence joins TRBV30 and TRBJ2-7, with 9 bases lining up with TRBD1. Germline V gene sequence: CDR1 GTSNPN, CDR2 SVGIG (reference sequence). Trimming removed 7 bases from V and 4 bases from J; junction bases left unmatched: 5. The CDR3 has 12 residues.

The chain employs TRBV28 and TRBJ2-7; 9 nucleotides align to TRBD1. In germline, CDR1 is MDHEN, CDR2 SYDVKM. The CDR3 is made up of 15 amino acids. With V trimmed by 6 bases and J by 3 bases, 9 bases remained unmatched. Here the CDR3 DNA reads TGTGCCAGCAGCCCCATCTGGGACAGGGTCTACGAGCAGTACTTC. Its translation is CASSPIWDRVYEQYF.

The chain uses TRBV18 and TRBJ2-5; a weak D match, TRBD2 (5 bases). There are 15 residues in the CDR3. V gave up 0 bases and J gave up 5 bases, with 13 bases separating them. Germline lookup yields CDR1 KGHSH and CDR2 LQKENI. This chain's CDR3 is CASSPPSSRGETQYF. In DNA, the CDR3 is TGTGCCAGCTCACCACCGTCTTCCCGAGGGGAGACCCAGTACTTC.

This clone was detected a few times. This same CDR3 is encoded by further DNA sequences in the sample. The rearrangement uses TRBV29-1 and TRBJ1-1; D ambiguous. This CDR3 is built from 11 residues. V lost 6 bases and J lost 0, with 5 bases in between. Germline CDR1 and CDR2: SQVTM and ANQGSEA. This chain's CDR3 is CSVRLNTEAFF. CDR3 DNA sequence: TGCAGCGTGCGTCTGAACACTGAAGCTTTCTTT.

This rearrangement joins TRBV5-4 to TRBJ1-4, with TRBD1 matching over 8 bases. The CDR3 sequence is 13 residues long. The junction had 3 bases not matched to a gene; V was cut back by 4 bases and J by 7 bases. CDR1 is SGHNT and CDR2 is YYREEE in the germline V gene (reference sequence). The CDR3 protein is CASSPDRVEKLFF. Here the CDR3 DNA reads TGTGCCAGCAGCCCGGACAGGGTTGAAAAACTGTTTTTT. The whole variable domain, remainder taken from reference TRBV5-4 and TRBJ1-4, is ETGVTQSPTHLIKTRGQQVTLRCSSQSGHNTVSWYQQALGQGPQFIFQYYREEENGRGNFPPRFSGLQFPNYSSELNVNALELDDSALYLCASSPDRVEKLFFGSGTQLSVL.

This clone turned up a few times. V usage is TRBV7-2 and J usage is TRBJ1-1; 8 bases line up with TRBD1. The V gene end was trimmed by 2 bases and the J gene end by 4 bases; junction bases not matched to a gene: 0. The CDR3 has 13 amino acids. Germline loops: CDR1 SGHTA, CDR2 FQGNSA. The CDR3 loop reads CASSLTGGTEAFF. In DNA, the CDR3 is TGTGCCAGCAGCTTAACAGGGGGCACTGAAGCTTTCTTT.

This clone was detected ten times or more. The chain recombines TRBV2 with TRBJ1-5, with D tentatively TRBD1 (6 bases). CDR1 and CDR2 (germline): SNHLY, FYNNEI. V was trimmed by 2 bases and J by 7 bases, leaving 12 bases between them. The CDR3 covers 14 residues. The CDR3 loop is CASSESSRGQPQHF. The CDR3 bases are TGTGCCAGCAGTGAATCTAGTAGGGGGCAGCCCCAGCATTTT.